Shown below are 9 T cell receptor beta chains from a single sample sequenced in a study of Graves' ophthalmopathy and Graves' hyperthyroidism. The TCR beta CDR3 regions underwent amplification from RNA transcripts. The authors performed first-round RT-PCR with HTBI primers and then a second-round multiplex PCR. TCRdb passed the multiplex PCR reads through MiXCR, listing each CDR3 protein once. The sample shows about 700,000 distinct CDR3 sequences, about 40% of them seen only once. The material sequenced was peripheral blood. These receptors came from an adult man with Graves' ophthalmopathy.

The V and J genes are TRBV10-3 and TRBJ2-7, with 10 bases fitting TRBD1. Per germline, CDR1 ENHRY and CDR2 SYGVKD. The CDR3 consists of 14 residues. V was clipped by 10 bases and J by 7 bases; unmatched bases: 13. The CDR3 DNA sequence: TGTGCCACCCAGGGACAGGGGCGTAGCAATGAGCAGTACTTC. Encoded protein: CATQGQGRSNEQYF.

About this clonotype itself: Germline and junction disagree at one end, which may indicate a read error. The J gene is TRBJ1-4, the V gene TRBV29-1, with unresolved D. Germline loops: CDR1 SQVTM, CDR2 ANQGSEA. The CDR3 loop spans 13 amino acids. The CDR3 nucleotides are TGCAGCGTTGAACGTCAGGATAATGAAAAACTGTTCTTT. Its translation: CSVERQDNEKLFF.

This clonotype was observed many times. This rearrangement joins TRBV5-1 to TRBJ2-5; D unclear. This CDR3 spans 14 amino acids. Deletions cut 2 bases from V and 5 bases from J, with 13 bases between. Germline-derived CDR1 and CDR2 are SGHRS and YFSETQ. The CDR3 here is CASSFPLGGETQYF. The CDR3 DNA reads TGCGCCAGCAGCTTTCCTCTCGGTGGGGAGACCCAGTACTTC.

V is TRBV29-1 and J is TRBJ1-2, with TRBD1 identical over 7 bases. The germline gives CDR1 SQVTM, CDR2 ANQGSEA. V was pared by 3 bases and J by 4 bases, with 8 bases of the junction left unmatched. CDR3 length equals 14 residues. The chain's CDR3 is CSVEWDSPIYGYTF. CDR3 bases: TGCAGCGTTGAGTGGGACAGCCCGATCTATGGCTACACCTTC.

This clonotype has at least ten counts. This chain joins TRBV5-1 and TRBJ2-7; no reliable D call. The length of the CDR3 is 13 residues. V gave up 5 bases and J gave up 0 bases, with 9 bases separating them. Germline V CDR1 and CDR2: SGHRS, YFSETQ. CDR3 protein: CASSGRSSYEQYF. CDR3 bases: TGCGCCAGCAGTGGACGGTCCTCCTACGAGCAGTACTTC.

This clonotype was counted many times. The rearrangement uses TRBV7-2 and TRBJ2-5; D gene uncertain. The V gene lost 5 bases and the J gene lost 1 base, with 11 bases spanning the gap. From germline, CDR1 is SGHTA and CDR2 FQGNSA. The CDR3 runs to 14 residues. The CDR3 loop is CASSRRHLQETQYF. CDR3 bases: TGTGCCAGCAGCCGTAGACATCTCCAAGAGACCCAGTACTTC.

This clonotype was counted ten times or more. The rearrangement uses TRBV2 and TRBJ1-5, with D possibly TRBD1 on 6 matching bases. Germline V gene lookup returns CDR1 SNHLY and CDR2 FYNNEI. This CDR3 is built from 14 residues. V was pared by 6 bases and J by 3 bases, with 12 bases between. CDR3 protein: CASRIQGYNQPQHF. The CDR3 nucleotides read TGTGCCAGCAGGATACAGGGTTACAATCAGCCCCAGCATTTT.

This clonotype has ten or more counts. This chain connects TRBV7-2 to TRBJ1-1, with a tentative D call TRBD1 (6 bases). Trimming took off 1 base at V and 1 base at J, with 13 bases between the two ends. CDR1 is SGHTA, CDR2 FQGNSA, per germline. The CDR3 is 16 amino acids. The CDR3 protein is CASSLVQGRWNTEAFF. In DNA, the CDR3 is TGTGCCAGCAGCTTAGTTCAGGGGAGATGGAACACTGAAGCTTTCTTT.

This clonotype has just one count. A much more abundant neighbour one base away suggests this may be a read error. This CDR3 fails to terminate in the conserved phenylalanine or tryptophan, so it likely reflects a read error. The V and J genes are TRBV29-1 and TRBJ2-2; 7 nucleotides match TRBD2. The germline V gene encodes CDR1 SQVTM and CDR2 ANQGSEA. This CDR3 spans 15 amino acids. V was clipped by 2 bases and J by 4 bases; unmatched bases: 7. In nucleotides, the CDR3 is TGCAGCGTTGAATTCTCTAGCGGAGTCACCGGGGAGCTGTTTCTT. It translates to CSVEFSSGVTGELFL.